This T cell receptor beta chain is from a study of beta chain features in type 1 diabetes. Findings of the study overall: The study found that naive, central memory and Treg TCRB repertoires appeared more similar in patients than in healthy donors.

The CDR3 runs 16 residues. Germline CDR1 reads LGHNA; CDR2 reads YSLEER. J was trimmed by 6 bases and V by 0 bases; bases with no gene match: 5. The authors reverse transcribed all of the isolated RNA, so sequencing captured expressed TCRB transcripts. Sequencing used immunoSEQ multiplex PCR; TCRdb keeps in-frame clones, though not all of them. The sample lists approximately 330,000 clones; approximately 11% were seen once. This clone was seen a handful of times. What it binds is unknown. This TCR came from a woman aged 30 to 39 in good health. The chain employs TRBV4-3 and TRBJ2-1; 10 positions agree with TRBD2. The specimen sequenced was naive CD4+ T cells from blood. DNA of the CDR3: TGCGCCAGCAGCCAAGACGTCAGCGGGAGGGCCAATGAGCAGTTCTTC. It specifies CASSQDVSGRANEQFF.